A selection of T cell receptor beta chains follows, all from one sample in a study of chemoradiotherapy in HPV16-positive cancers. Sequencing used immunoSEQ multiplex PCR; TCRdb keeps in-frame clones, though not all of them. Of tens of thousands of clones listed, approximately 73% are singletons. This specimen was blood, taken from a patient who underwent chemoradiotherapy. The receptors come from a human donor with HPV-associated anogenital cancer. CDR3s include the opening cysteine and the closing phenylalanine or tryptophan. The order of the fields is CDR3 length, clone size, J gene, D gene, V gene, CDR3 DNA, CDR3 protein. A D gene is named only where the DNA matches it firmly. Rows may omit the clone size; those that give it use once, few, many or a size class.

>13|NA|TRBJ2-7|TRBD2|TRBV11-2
TGTGCCAGCAGTCGACTAGCGGGGGGAGGGCAGTACTTC
CASSRLAGGGQYF
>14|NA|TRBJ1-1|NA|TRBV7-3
TGTGCCAGCAGCCCCACAACAGGGTACACTGAAGCTTTCTTT
CASSPTTGYTEAFF
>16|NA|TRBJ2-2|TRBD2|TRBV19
TGTGCCAGTAGGCTAGCGGGGGGTGGAAGAAACGGGGAGCTGTTTTTT
CASRLAGGGRNGELFF
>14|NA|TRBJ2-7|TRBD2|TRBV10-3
TGTGCCATCAGGAATACTAGCGGATCCTACGAGCAGTACTTC
CAIRNTSGSYEQYF
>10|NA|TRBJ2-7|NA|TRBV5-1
TGCGCCAGCAGCAACTACGAGCAGTACTTC
CASSNYEQYF
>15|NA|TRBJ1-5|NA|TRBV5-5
TGTGCCAGCAGCTTGGAGGGGGGTTATCGTCAGCCCCAGCATTTT
CASSLEGGYRQPQHF
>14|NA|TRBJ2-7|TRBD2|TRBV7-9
TGTGCCAGCAGCTTAGCGGGACTAGCGTACGAGCAGTACTTC
CASSLAGLAYEQYF
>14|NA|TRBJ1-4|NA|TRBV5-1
TGCGCCAGCAGCCTTCGGGCAACTAATGAAAAACTGTTTTTT
CASSLRATNEKLFF
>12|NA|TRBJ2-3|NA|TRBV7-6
TGTGCCAGCAGCCAATACACAGATACGCAGTATTTT
CASSQYTDTQYF
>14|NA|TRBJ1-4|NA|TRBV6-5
TGTGCCAGCAGTTACTCGGCAACTAATGAAAAACTGTTTTTT
CASSYSATNEKLFF
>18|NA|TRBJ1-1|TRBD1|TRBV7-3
TGTGCCAGCAGCCCCAATCCCGGGACAGGGGCAGTTAACACTGAAGCTTTCTTT
CASSPNPGTGAVNTEAFF
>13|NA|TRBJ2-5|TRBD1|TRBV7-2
TGTGCCAGCAGCTTCAGGGGGCAAGAGACCCAGTACTTC
CASSFRGQETQYF
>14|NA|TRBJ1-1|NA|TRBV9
TGTGCCAGCAGCGTAGTAGGCGGGTTTGGTGAAGCTTTCTTT
CASSVVGGFGEAFF
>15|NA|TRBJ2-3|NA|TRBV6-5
TGTGCCAGCAGACTCTGGGGGGAGGGCACAGATACGCAGTATTTT
CASRLWGEGTDTQYF
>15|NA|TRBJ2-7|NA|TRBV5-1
TGCGCCAGCAGCTCTGGTAGGGGACTTGCCTACGAGCAGTACTTC
CASSSGRGLAYEQYF
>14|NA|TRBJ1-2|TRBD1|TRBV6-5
TGTGCCAGCAGTTACGCCGGGACAGGGGTTGGCTACACCTTC
CASSYAGTGVGYTF
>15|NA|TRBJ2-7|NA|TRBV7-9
TGTGCCAGCAGCTTAGTAGGAGGTAACTCCTACGAGCAGTACTTC
CASSLVGGNSYEQYF
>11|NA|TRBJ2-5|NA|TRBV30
TGTGCCCTCACCACCGGCGAGACCCAGTACTTC
CALTTGETQYF
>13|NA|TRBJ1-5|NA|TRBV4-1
TGCGCCAGCAGCCACGGGGGGAATCAGCCCCAGCATTTT
CASSHGGNQPQHF
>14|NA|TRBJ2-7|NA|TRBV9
TGTGCCAGCAGCGTAGGGTGGAAGGTCCACGAGCAGTACTTC
CASSVGWKVHEQYF
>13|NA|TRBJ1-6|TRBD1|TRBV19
TGTGCCAGTAGAGAACAGGGGAATTCACCCCTCCACTTT
CASREQGNSPLHF
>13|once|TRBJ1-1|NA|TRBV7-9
TGTGCCAGCAGCTTAGCGGGCCCCGATGGAGCTTTCTTT
CASSLAGPDGAFF
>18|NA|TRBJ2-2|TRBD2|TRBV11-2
TGTGCCAGCAGCTTAGAGGGTGTAGCGGGGGGTTGGACCGGGGAGCTGTTTTTT
CASSLEGVAGGWTGELFF
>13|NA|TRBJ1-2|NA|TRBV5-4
TGTGCCAGCAGCTTGGAGCAGGAATATGGCTACACCTTC
CASSLEQEYGYTF